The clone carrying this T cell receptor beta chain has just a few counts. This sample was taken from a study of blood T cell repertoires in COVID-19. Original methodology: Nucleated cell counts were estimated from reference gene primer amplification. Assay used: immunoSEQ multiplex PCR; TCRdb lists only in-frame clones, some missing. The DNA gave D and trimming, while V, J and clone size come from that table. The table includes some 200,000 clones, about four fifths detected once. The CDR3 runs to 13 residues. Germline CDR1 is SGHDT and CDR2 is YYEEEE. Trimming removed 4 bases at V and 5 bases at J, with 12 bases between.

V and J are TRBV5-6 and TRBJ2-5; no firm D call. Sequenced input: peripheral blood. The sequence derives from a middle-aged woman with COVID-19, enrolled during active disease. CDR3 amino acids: CASSPRYAETQYF. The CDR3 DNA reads TGTGCCAGCAGCCCGAGATATGCGGAGACCCAGTACTTC.